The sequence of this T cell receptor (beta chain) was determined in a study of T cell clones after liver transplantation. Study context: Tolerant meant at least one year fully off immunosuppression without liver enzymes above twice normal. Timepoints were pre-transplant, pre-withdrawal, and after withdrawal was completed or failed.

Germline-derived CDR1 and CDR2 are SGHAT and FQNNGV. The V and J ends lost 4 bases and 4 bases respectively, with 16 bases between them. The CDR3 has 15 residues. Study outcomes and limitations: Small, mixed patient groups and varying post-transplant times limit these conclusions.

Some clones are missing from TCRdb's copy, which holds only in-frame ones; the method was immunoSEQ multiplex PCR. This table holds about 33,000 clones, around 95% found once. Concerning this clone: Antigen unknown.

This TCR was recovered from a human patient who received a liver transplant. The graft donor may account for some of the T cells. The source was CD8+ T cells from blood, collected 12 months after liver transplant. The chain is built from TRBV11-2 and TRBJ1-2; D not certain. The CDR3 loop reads CASSSRSESVYGYTF. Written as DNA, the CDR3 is TGTGCCAGCAGCTCCCGTAGTGAATCCGTCTATGGCTACACCTTC. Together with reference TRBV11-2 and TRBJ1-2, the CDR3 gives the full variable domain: EAGVAQSPRYKIIEKRQSVAFWCNPISGHATLYWYQQILGQGPKLLIQFQNNGVVDDSQLPKDRFSAERLKGVDSTLKIQPAKLEDSAVYLCASSSRSESVYGYTFGSGTRLTVV.